The subject of this entry is one T cell receptor (beta chain). Its specificity is not known. The source of the sample is a study of cytomegalovirus exposure and HLA in healthy donors. About the study: A prior study identified just under 120 million unique TCR beta sequences from about 200 million T cells.

The V segment lost 3 bases and the J segment 2 bases; nucleotides outside the gene matches: 12. The CDR3 is 17 residues long. Germline CDR1 and CDR2: GTSNPN and SVGIG (reference sequence). The PCR contained 60 Vbeta and 13 Jbeta primers. The repertoire was sequenced with immunoSEQ multiplex PCR; TCRdb's copy has only in-frame clones and lacks some. The table shows about 160,000 clones, with around 76% occurring only once. General study results and limits: As confirmed in vitro, a few CMV-associated chains were specific for CMV antigens.

The clonotype comes from a man aged 40-55 years in good health and CMV-seropositive. Specimen: PBMCs. The chain has TRBV30 and TRBJ2-7, with 11 nucleotides matching TRBD2. The CDR3 DNA reads TGTGCCTGGAGCCTTTCAACTAGCGGGGGATATACCTACGAGCAGTACTTC. Translation: CAWSLSTSGGYTYEQYF.